The 25 T cell receptor beta chains given below trace back to one sample, sequenced in a study of OX40 agonist ivuxolimab in advanced cancers. Here immunoSEQ multiplex PCR was the method, and the copy in TCRdb shows in-frame clones only, minus some. The sample yields roughly 58,000 clones, approximately 91% seen once. Material: CD4+ or CD8+ T cells sorted from blood, obtained in a trial of the OX40 agonist ivuxolimab. The receptors here all came from an adult with an advanced solid tumor such as melanoma, head and neck, liver or kidney cancer.

The rearrangement links TRBV6-1 to TRBJ2-5; D is uncertain. Per germline, CDR1 MNHNS and CDR2 SASEGT. The CDR3 is 12 amino acids. Trimming removed 3 bases from V and 7 bases from J, with 9 bases in between. This chain's CDR3 is CASSENQWTQYF. In DNA form, the CDR3 reads TGTGCCAGCAGTGAGAATCAGTGGACCCAGTACTTC.

This rearrangement joins TRBV19 to TRBJ2-1; 8 bases map to TRBD1. Germline CDR1 and CDR2: LNHDA and SQIVND (reference sequence). The CDR3 is made up of 17 amino acids. V was pared by 6 bases and J by 5 bases, with 15 bases of the junction left unmatched. For the CDR3, the DNA is TGTGCCAGTAGGGACAGGGCATCTGGCGGGGCTGACAATGAGCAGTTCTTC. It yields the protein CASRDRASGGADNEQFF. The whole variable domain, remainder taken from reference TRBV19 and TRBJ2-1, is DGGITQSPKYLFRKEGQNVTLSCEQNLNHDAMYWYRQDPGQGLRLIYYSQIVNDFQKGDIAEGYSVSREKKESFPLTVTSAQKNPTAFYLCASRDRASGGADNEQFFGPGTRLTVL.

The gene calls are TRBV5-4 and TRBJ2-1; D gene uncertain. This CDR3 has 14 residues. The germline CDR1 and CDR2 sequences are SGHNT and YYREEE (reference sequence). The V end was cut by 1 base, the J end by 7 bases, with 12 bases between. CDR3 protein: CASSLQGTGNEQFF. In DNA, the CDR3 is TGTGCCAGCAGCTTGCAAGGCACTGGGAATGAGCAGTTCTTC.

This chain uses TRBV19 with TRBJ2-7, with 8 bases aligning to TRBD2. V trimming: 1 base; J trimming: 1 base; junction bases outside the gene matches: 3. The CDR3 extends over 15 amino acids. Germline-derived CDR1 and CDR2 are LNHDA and SQIVND (reference sequence). Written as DNA, the CDR3 is TGTGCCAGTAGTATAGGAACTAGCGGTTCCTACGAGCAGTACTTC. Protein sequence: CASSIGTSGSYEQYF.

This clone was detected only a few times. The chain combines TRBV7-2 with TRBJ2-5; D not certain. This CDR3 comprises 16 residues. Germline lookup yields CDR1 SGHTA and CDR2 FQGNSA. V lost 6 bases to trimming and J lost 0 bases, with 17 bases between them. As DNA, the CDR3 is TGTGCCAGCAGTTCTCCCTATGGGTTATACCAAGAGACCCAGTACTTC. Translating it yields CASSSPYGLYQETQYF.

This chain joins TRBV7-2 and TRBJ2-3; no definite D call. V lost 3 bases and J lost 0, with 10 bases in between. The CDR3 consists of 15 residues. Germline loops: CDR1 SGHTA, CDR2 FQGNSA. DNA for the CDR3: TGTGCCAGCAGCTTCTTTTCACCTAGCACAGATACGCAGTATTTT. Protein sequence: CASSFFSPSTDTQYF. The whole variable domain, filled in from reference TRBV7-2 and TRBJ2-3, reads GAGVSQSPSNKVTEKGKDVELRCDPISGHTALYWYRQSLGQGLEFLIYFQGNSAPDKSGLPSDRFSAERTGGSVSTLTIQRTQQEDSAVYLCASSFFSPSTDTQYFGPGTRLTVL.

The chain is built from TRBV18 and TRBJ2-4; D unclear. Germline CDR1 and CDR2: KGHSH and LQKENI. CDR3 size: 14 residues. Trimming left V 6 bases short and J 0 bases short, with 9 bases between. The CDR3: CASSRTVAKNIQYF. The DNA of the CDR3 is TGTGCCAGCTCCCGGACCGTAGCCAAAAACATTCAGTACTTC.

DNA of the CDR3: TGTGCCAGCAGTCCCCGACTAGAATCCCACGAGCAGTACTTC. Translated, it gives CASSPRLESHEQYF. This chain links TRBV28 with TRBJ2-7, with D perhaps matching TRBD2 (6 bases). The V end was cut by 5 bases, the J end by 5 bases, with 16 bases between. CDR3 size: 14 residues. The germline gives CDR1 MDHEN, CDR2 SYDVKM.

This chain connects TRBV19 to TRBJ2-5; 8 bases agree with TRBD2. The length of the CDR3 is 15 residues. J was trimmed by 5 bases and V by 5 bases; bases with no gene match: 10. Germline-derived CDR1 and CDR2 are LNHDA and SQIVND (reference sequence). The CDR3 DNA reads as TGTGCCAGTAGTGCAGAGCGGGAGCCAGTGGAGACCCAGTACTTC. The encoded protein is CASSAEREPVETQYF.

The chain couples TRBV29-1 to TRBJ1-1; maybe TRBD1 (6 bases). Germline values: CDR1 SQVTM, CDR2 ANQGSEA. The length of the CDR3 is 12 residues. Deletions cut 4 bases from V and 5 bases from J, with 11 bases between. CDR3 loop: CSVGKTGTEAFF. The CDR3 nucleotides are TGCAGCGTTGGAAAGACAGGAACTGAAGCTTTCTTT.

As for this clone: One junction end disagrees with the germline gene, perhaps due to a read error. The genes are TRBV29-1 and TRBJ2-7; 7 bases align to TRBD2. Germline V gene data show CDR1 as SQVTM and CDR2 as ANQGSEA. The CDR3 runs 12 residues. The CDR3 spells CSVGAGVYKQYF. The CDR3 nucleotides are TGCAGCGTAGGCGCGGGAGTCTACAAGCAGTACTTC.

The chain is built from TRBV7-3 and TRBJ2-3; D is uncertain. The germline V gene encodes CDR1 SGHTA and CDR2 FQGTGA. This CDR3 has 13 amino acids. Trimming left V 2 bases short and J 4 bases short, with 7 bases between. The CDR3 coding sequence is TGTGCCAGCAGCTTAGGTCCGTCAGATACGCAGTATTTT. It yields the protein CASSLGPSDTQYF.

This clone was recorded once. This chain links TRBV28 with TRBJ2-7, with D hard to call. The CDR3 spans 15 residues. V lost 5 bases to trimming and J lost 0 bases, with 14 bases between them. In germline, CDR1 is MDHEN, CDR2 SYDVKM. The CDR3 DNA follows: TGTGCCAGCAGTCAAAATTGGCGCGGCTCCTACGAGCAGTACTTC. Encoded protein: CASSQNWRGSYEQYF.

The chain employs TRBV9 and TRBJ2-7; TRBD1 aligns across 9 bases. Germline CDR1 reads SGDLS; CDR2 reads YYNGEE. The J segment lost 0 bases and the V segment lost 8 bases, leaving 6 bases of the junction unmatched. The CDR3 spans 14 residues. Here the CDR3 DNA reads TGTGCCAGTAGCCCGACAGGGGGCTCCTACGAGCAGTACTTC. Amino acid sequence: CASSPTGGSYEQYF.

V is TRBV7-2 and J is TRBJ1-6; possible D gene TRBD1, 6 bases. This CDR3 is 17 amino acids long. V lost 5 bases, J lost 6 bases, and 20 bases lay in between. In germline, CDR1 is SGHTA, CDR2 FQGNSA. CDR3 sequence (DNA): TGTGCCAGCAGCCGTAATTCCCCCGGGACAAGTAATTCACCCCTCCACTTT. Translated: CASSRNSPGTSNSPLHF.

J is TRBJ2-7 and V is TRBV6-5; D tentatively fits TRBD1 or TRBD2 (5 bases each). V lost 7 bases and J lost 3, with 16 bases in between. Germline V gene sequence: CDR1 MNHEY, CDR2 SVGAGI. This CDR3 is 14 amino acids long. In DNA form, the CDR3 reads TGTGCCAGCATCGGTAGGGACGGGTACTACGAGCAGTACTTC. Protein sequence: CASIGRDGYYEQYF.

The chain employs TRBV2 and TRBJ1-2; D is uncertain. Trimming took 4 bases from V and 2 from J, leaving 8 bases between them. CDR1 is SNHLY, CDR2 FYNNEI, per germline. The CDR3 length is 13 residues. CDR3 nucleotides: TGTGCCAGCAGTGTACAATGGAACTATGGCTACACCTTC. Translated: CASSVQWNYGYTF.

The V gene is TRBV5-4, the J gene TRBJ2-6, with 7 bases fitting TRBD1. The V gene end was trimmed by 4 bases and the J gene end by 2 bases; junction bases not matched to a gene: 3. This CDR3 region has 15 residues. Germline loops: CDR1 SGHNT, CDR2 YYREEE (reference sequence). The DNA for the CDR3 is TGTGCCAGCAGCATTGACAGGGCTGGGGCCAACGTCCTGACTTTC. This gives the protein CASSIDRAGANVLTF. The full variable domain, rest sourced from reference TRBV5-4 and TRBJ2-6, is ETGVTQSPTHLIKTRGQQVTLRCSSQSGHNTVSWYQQALGQGPQFIFQYYREEENGRGNFPPRFSGLQFPNYSSELNVNALELDDSALYLCASSIDRAGANVLTFGAGSRLTVL.

This clone was seen only once. The rearrangement uses TRBV7-2 and TRBJ2-1; 8 positions match TRBD2. This CDR3 region has 15 residues. Germline V gives CDR1 SGHTA, CDR2 FQGNSA. Trimming cost V 5 bases and J 0 bases; bases outside gene matches: 3. CDR3: CASSLGLASYNEQFF. As DNA, the CDR3 is TGTGCCAGCAGCCTCGGACTAGCCTCCTACAATGAGCAGTTCTTC.

The genes are TRBV28 and TRBJ1-5, with TRBD1 identical over 10 bases. The CDR3 sequence is 17 residues long. V gave up 2 bases and J gave up 0 bases; unmatched junction bases: 4. Germline V gives CDR1 MDHEN, CDR2 SYDVKM. In DNA form, the CDR3 reads TGTGCCAGCAGTTTACGACAGGGGGCTTATAGCAATCAGCCCCAGCATTTT. Protein: CASSLRQGAYSNQPQHF.

Comment on this clone: This CDR3 is also generated by other DNA sequences in the sample. The chain employs TRBV9 and TRBJ2-3, with 12 nucleotides matching TRBD2. The V gene's germline CDR1 is SGDLS and CDR2 YYNGEE. Unmatched junction bases numbered 4, after V lost 0 bases and J lost 5 bases. CDR3 length: 16 residues. DNA of the CDR3: TGTGCCAGCAGCGTAGGACTAGCGGGAGTGGGAGATACGCAGTATTTT. Its protein product is CASSVGLAGVGDTQYF.

J is TRBJ1-5 and V is TRBV7-2; D may be TRBD1 (6 bases). CDR3 size: 14 residues. Germline assignment: CDR1 SGHTA and CDR2 FQGNSA. The V end was cut by 1 base, the J end by 4 bases, with 8 bases between. The CDR3 region has the DNA TGTGCCAGCAGCTTAGGGACAGAAAATCAGCCCCAGCATTTT. Translation gives CASSLGTENQPQHF.

The chain carries TRBV19 and TRBJ1-2; D ambiguous. The CDR3 has 15 residues. V was pared by 6 bases and J by 4 bases, with 18 bases between. Germline V gene lookup returns CDR1 LNHDA and CDR2 SQIVND (reference sequence). CDR3 region: CASSTTDFDSYGYTF. The DNA for the CDR3 is TGTGCCAGTAGCACTACGGACTTCGATTCCTATGGCTACACCTTC.

The J gene is TRBJ2-3, the V gene TRBV5-4; no clear D. The CDR3 consists of 14 residues. Germline CDR1 reads SGHNT; CDR2 reads YYREEE (reference sequence). V lost 1 base and J 0 bases, leaving 6 bases between the germline ends. The CDR3 reads CASSLYPSTDTQYF. The CDR3 bases are TGTGCCAGCAGCTTGTACCCTAGCACAGATACGCAGTATTTT. The whole variable domain, remainder taken from reference TRBV5-4 and TRBJ2-3, is ETGVTQSPTHLIKTRGQQVTLRCSSQSGHNTVSWYQQALGQGPQFIFQYYREEENGRGNFPPRFSGLQFPNYSSELNVNALELDDSALYLCASSLYPSTDTQYFGPGTRLTVL.

This chain links TRBV6-5 with TRBJ2-1; D is uncertain. CDR3 length: 14 residues. Trimming shortened V by 0 bases and J by 3 bases, and 6 bases separated the two germline ends. Per the germline V gene, CDR1 is MNHEY and CDR2 is SVGAGI. CDR3 amino acids: CASSYSRSYNEQFF. CDR3 in DNA: TGTGCCAGCAGTTACTCGCGGAGCTACAATGAGCAGTTCTTC.